Listed below are T cell receptor beta chains from one sample, sequenced in a study of shared clonotypes between healthy human individuals. TCRdb's copy holds only in-frame clones and misses some; the assay was immunoSEQ multiplex PCR. Counted here are 1.5 million to 1.9 million clones, around 98% occurring once; the ten biggest clones make up about 0.45%. The sequenced sample consisted of naive CD4+ T cells sorted from blood. Source of these receptors: a man in his thirties or forties in good health. Each CDR3 is given with its conserved first and last residue. Each record gives: CDR3 DNA, CDR3 protein, clone size, V gene, J gene, D gene. D genes are given only for firm matches. Clone sizes are given selectively: once, few, many, or a class where the clone is expanded.

cdr3_nt: TGCGCCAGCAGCCCACCCGGGACAGGGGACACCGGGGAGCTGTTTTTT; cdr3_aa: CASSPPGTGDTGELFF; clone_size: NA; v_call: TRBV5-1; j_call: TRBJ2-2; d_call: TRBD1
cdr3_nt: TGTGCCAGCTCACCACTTCCTGGGAGTGAAGCTTTCTTT; cdr3_aa: CASSPLPGSEAFF; clone_size: NA; v_call: TRBV18; j_call: TRBJ1-1; d_call: NA
cdr3_nt: TGCAGCGCGAAAATTGGGGAGCTGTTTTTT; cdr3_aa: CSAKIGELFF; clone_size: once; v_call: TRBV29-1; j_call: TRBJ2-2; d_call: NA
cdr3_nt: TGTGCCAGCAGTTTTGCTAGCGGAACCTACGAGCAGTACTTC; cdr3_aa: CASSFASGTYEQYF; clone_size: few; v_call: TRBV5-4; j_call: TRBJ2-7; d_call: TRBD2
cdr3_nt: TGTGCCAGCAGCGTAGCCCCCCCCCGGAGCTCCTACAATGAGCAGTTCTTC; cdr3_aa: CASSVAPPRSSYNEQFF; clone_size: NA; v_call: TRBV9; j_call: TRBJ2-1; d_call: NA
cdr3_nt: TGTGCCATTCCGAGGGTAGGGGATGGAAACACCATATATTTT; cdr3_aa: CAIPRVGDGNTIYF; clone_size: NA; v_call: TRBV19; j_call: TRBJ1-3; d_call: NA
cdr3_nt: TGTGCCAGCAGTAGCAGCCCCCCTAAGGATGAGCAGTTCTTC; cdr3_aa: CASSSSPPKDEQFF; clone_size: NA; v_call: TRBV28; j_call: TRBJ2-1; d_call: NA
cdr3_nt: TGTGCCAGCAGCCCCGGGACAGGGGGCTCAGATACGCAGTATTTT; cdr3_aa: CASSPGTGGSDTQYF; clone_size: NA; v_call: TRBV11-3; j_call: TRBJ2-3; d_call: TRBD1
cdr3_nt: TGCGCCAGCAGCCAAATATTTTCGGGACAGGGGACTTCAGGTGAGCAGTTCTTC; cdr3_aa: CASSQIFSGQGTSGEQFF; clone_size: NA; v_call: TRBV4-1; j_call: TRBJ2-1; d_call: TRBD1
cdr3_nt: TGTGCCAGCATCACGGACAGGATCCATAACTATGGCTACACCTTC; cdr3_aa: CASITDRIHNYGYTF; clone_size: NA; v_call: TRBV28; j_call: TRBJ1-2; d_call: TRBD1
cdr3_nt: TGTGCCAGCGGGACTAGCCCCACAGATACGCAGTATTTT; cdr3_aa: CASGTSPTDTQYF; clone_size: NA; v_call: TRBV28; j_call: TRBJ2-3; d_call: TRBD2
cdr3_nt: TGCGCCAGCAGCTTGGGACAGGGAAACTCTGGAAACACCATATATTTT; cdr3_aa: CASSLGQGNSGNTIYF; clone_size: NA; v_call: TRBV5-1; j_call: TRBJ1-3; d_call: TRBD1
cdr3_nt: TGTGCCAGTAGTATCGACGTGGGCCGGGCCCTTCTTAACGGCTACACCTTC; cdr3_aa: CASSIDVGRALLNGYTF; clone_size: NA; v_call: TRBV19; j_call: TRBJ1-2; d_call: NA
cdr3_nt: TGTGCCACCAGCAGCTGGGACGGAGACACCATATATTTT; cdr3_aa: CATSSWDGDTIYF; clone_size: NA; v_call: TRBV15; j_call: TRBJ1-3; d_call: NA
cdr3_nt: TGTGCCAGCAGCAGGGACAGGGTTAACTACGAGCAGTACTTC; cdr3_aa: CASSRDRVNYEQYF; clone_size: NA; v_call: TRBV2; j_call: TRBJ2-7; d_call: TRBD1
cdr3_nt: TGCGCCAGCAGTAACCCGAGGGGACAGGCTAACTATGGCTACACCTTC; cdr3_aa: CASSNPRGQANYGYTF; clone_size: NA; v_call: TRBV10-2; j_call: TRBJ1-2; d_call: TRBD1
cdr3_nt: TGTGCCAGCAGTGACGCGCCCTACCGCTACGAGCAGTACTTC; cdr3_aa: CASSDAPYRYEQYF; clone_size: once; v_call: TRBV2; j_call: TRBJ2-7; d_call: NA
cdr3_nt: TGTGCCACCCGACAGGGAGGGAGAGCAGATACGCAGTATTTT; cdr3_aa: CATRQGGRADTQYF; clone_size: NA; v_call: TRBV30; j_call: TRBJ2-3; d_call: NA
cdr3_nt: TGCGCCAGCAGCTTGCAGAGGGGTTACGAGCAGTACTTC; cdr3_aa: CASSLQRGYEQYF; clone_size: NA; v_call: TRBV5-1; j_call: TRBJ2-7; d_call: NA
cdr3_nt: TGTGCCAGCAGTGTTCTATCCACTGAAGCTTTCTTT; cdr3_aa: CASSVLSTEAFF; clone_size: NA; v_call: TRBV2; j_call: TRBJ1-1; d_call: NA
cdr3_nt: TGTGCCACCAAAGAGGAGACAGAGAGAGAGACCCAGTACTTC; cdr3_aa: CATKEETERETQYF; clone_size: NA; v_call: TRBV15; j_call: TRBJ2-5; d_call: NA
cdr3_nt: TGTGCCACACCCGGGACAGGGTCAAATCAGCCCCAGCATTTT; cdr3_aa: CATPGTGSNQPQHF; clone_size: NA; v_call: TRBV28; j_call: TRBJ1-5; d_call: TRBD1
cdr3_nt: TGCAGCGTTAAGGGGGGTAGCGGGAGCTACGGTGAGACCCAGTACTTC; cdr3_aa: CSVKGGSGSYGETQYF; clone_size: NA; v_call: TRBV29-1; j_call: TRBJ2-5; d_call: TRBD2
cdr3_nt: TGCGCCAGCAGCCGGGAGGTGGGAGTCGGGACCCAGTACTTC; cdr3_aa: CASSREVGVGTQYF; clone_size: NA; v_call: TRBV5-1; j_call: TRBJ2-5; d_call: TRBD2
cdr3_nt: TGTGCCAGTAGTACCCCGCGGACAGGGATGGGCACTGAAGCTTTCTTT; cdr3_aa: CASSTPRTGMGTEAFF; clone_size: NA; v_call: TRBV19; j_call: TRBJ1-1; d_call: TRBD1
cdr3_nt: TGTGCCAGCAGTATAGGTGGGACCTACGAGCAGTACTTC; cdr3_aa: CASSIGGTYEQYF; clone_size: NA; v_call: TRBV9; j_call: TRBJ2-7; d_call: NA
cdr3_nt: TGTGCCAGCAGTTTAAGGGCTTTCTACGAGCAGTACTTC; cdr3_aa: CASSLRAFYEQYF; clone_size: once; v_call: TRBV28; j_call: TRBJ2-7; d_call: NA
cdr3_nt: TGTGCCAGCAGCTTAGCGCCGGGTCAGCCCCAGCATTTT; cdr3_aa: CASSLAPGQPQHF; clone_size: once; v_call: TRBV7-2; j_call: TRBJ1-5; d_call: NA
cdr3_nt: TGTGCCAGCTCCCCCCGGGTCGACGTATTCAGCTCCTACGAGCAGTACTTC; cdr3_aa: CASSPRVDVFSSYEQYF; clone_size: NA; v_call: TRBV18; j_call: TRBJ2-7; d_call: NA
cdr3_nt: TGTGCCATCACCAAACTAGCGGGAGGAGCAGATACGCAGTATTTT; cdr3_aa: CAITKLAGGADTQYF; clone_size: once; v_call: TRBV10-3; j_call: TRBJ2-3; d_call: TRBD2
cdr3_nt: TGCGCCAGCAGCCCCCCGGGACAGCGCCCTTACGAGCAGTACTTC; cdr3_aa: CASSPPGQRPYEQYF; clone_size: NA; v_call: TRBV4-1; j_call: TRBJ2-7; d_call: TRBD1
cdr3_nt: TGCGCCAGCAGCTTGTCGGGAGCCCCGGAGAGTCTGTACTTC; cdr3_aa: CASSLSGAPESLYF; clone_size: NA; v_call: TRBV5-1; j_call: TRBJ2-7; d_call: NA
cdr3_nt: TGTGCCATCAGTGAAAGGTCAGGCTACGAGCAGTACTTC; cdr3_aa: CAISERSGYEQYF; clone_size: NA; v_call: TRBV10-3; j_call: TRBJ2-7; d_call: NA
cdr3_nt: TGTGCCAGCGGGAGTCTAGCGGAGATCACAGATACGCAGTATTTT; cdr3_aa: CASGSLAEITDTQYF; clone_size: NA; v_call: TRBV25-1; j_call: TRBJ2-3; d_call: TRBD2
cdr3_nt: TGTGCCAGCAGCTTAAGGTGGGGGACTAGGTTGACGGAGCAGTTCTTC; cdr3_aa: CASSLRWGTRLTEQFF; clone_size: NA; v_call: TRBV11-2; j_call: TRBJ2-1; d_call: TRBD2
cdr3_nt: TGTGCCAGCGGAGGGAAAGGAAGCAATCAGCCCCAGCATTTT; cdr3_aa: CASGGKGSNQPQHF; clone_size: NA; v_call: TRBV28; j_call: TRBJ1-5; d_call: NA
cdr3_nt: TGTGCCAGCAGCCTGGACAGGACCGGGGAGCTGTTTTTT; cdr3_aa: CASSLDRTGELFF; clone_size: NA; v_call: TRBV6-5; j_call: TRBJ2-2; d_call: TRBD1
cdr3_nt: TGCGCCAGCAGCCAAGGGCTTTTGGGTAAAGGCAATCAGCCCCAGCATTTT; cdr3_aa: CASSQGLLGKGNQPQHF; clone_size: NA; v_call: TRBV4-1; j_call: TRBJ1-5; d_call: NA
cdr3_nt: TGTGCCAGCAGCTTGGTGGAGACCTACGAGCAGTACTTC; cdr3_aa: CASSLVETYEQYF; clone_size: NA; v_call: TRBV5-6; j_call: TRBJ2-7; d_call: NA
cdr3_nt: TGCGCCAGCAGCTTGGGGGGGACTCCAGGAGACCAAGAGACCCAGTACTTC; cdr3_aa: CASSLGGTPGDQETQYF; clone_size: NA; v_call: TRBV5-1; j_call: TRBJ2-5; d_call: NA
cdr3_nt: TGTGCAAGTCGCTTAGGGACAGGGTGGTACTCCCGCACAGATACGCAGTATTTT; cdr3_aa: CASRLGTGWYSRTDTQYF; clone_size: NA; v_call: TRBV12-2; j_call: TRBJ2-3; d_call: NA
cdr3_nt: TGTGCCAGCAGCACCGGAGCGGGAGACCCGGGGAGCTCCTACAATGAGCAGTTCTTC; cdr3_aa: CASSTGAGDPGSSYNEQFF; clone_size: NA; v_call: TRBV11-1; j_call: TRBJ2-1; d_call: TRBD2
cdr3_nt: TGTGCCAGCAGAGGAGGGAACAATGAGCAGTTCTTC; cdr3_aa: CASRGGNNEQFF; clone_size: NA; v_call: TRBV2; j_call: TRBJ2-1; d_call: NA
cdr3_nt: TGTGCCAGCAGTTTGTCTGGTTTGAGGACTGAAGCTTTCTTT; cdr3_aa: CASSLSGLRTEAFF; clone_size: NA; v_call: TRBV27; j_call: TRBJ1-1; d_call: NA
cdr3_nt: TGTGCCAGCGGATTACAGGACAGAACTAACTATGGCTACACCTTC; cdr3_aa: CASGLQDRTNYGYTF; clone_size: NA; v_call: TRBV6-1; j_call: TRBJ1-2; d_call: NA
cdr3_nt: TGCGCCAGCAGCTTGGAAGCGGGACTCAATGAGCAGTTCTTC; cdr3_aa: CASSLEAGLNEQFF; clone_size: NA; v_call: TRBV5-1; j_call: TRBJ2-1; d_call: TRBD2
cdr3_nt: TGTGCCAGCAGCTTGCGTTCCGGGCACTCCTACGAGCAGTACTTC; cdr3_aa: CASSLRSGHSYEQYF; clone_size: NA; v_call: TRBV7-8; j_call: TRBJ2-7; d_call: NA
cdr3_nt: TGTGCCAGCAGTCTCCGGGTCGCTGCAACTAATGAAAAACTGTTTTTT; cdr3_aa: CASSLRVAATNEKLFF; clone_size: NA; v_call: TRBV2; j_call: TRBJ1-4; d_call: NA
cdr3_nt: TGTGCCAGCAGCCTAACTAGCGGGAGGCTCTACGAGCAGTACTTC; cdr3_aa: CASSLTSGRLYEQYF; clone_size: once; v_call: TRBV11-2; j_call: TRBJ2-7; d_call: TRBD2
cdr3_nt: TGTGCCTCGCCCTTCCTTGGACAGGGATATGAAAAACTGTTTTTT; cdr3_aa: CASPFLGQGYEKLFF; clone_size: NA; v_call: TRBV30; j_call: TRBJ1-4; d_call: TRBD1
cdr3_nt: TGCGCCAGCAGCCAAGTCCCAGGGACACTCGGCGAGCAGTACTTC; cdr3_aa: CASSQVPGTLGEQYF; clone_size: NA; v_call: TRBV4-1; j_call: TRBJ2-7; d_call: NA
cdr3_nt: TGTGCCAGCAGCTTACCGGGACTAGCGCACGAGCAGTACTTC; cdr3_aa: CASSLPGLAHEQYF; clone_size: NA; v_call: TRBV7-9; j_call: TRBJ2-7; d_call: TRBD2
cdr3_nt: TGTGCCAGCAGCCCGAGCGGGAATCGGGACAATGAGCAGTTCTTC; cdr3_aa: CASSPSGNRDNEQFF; clone_size: NA; v_call: TRBV9; j_call: TRBJ2-1; d_call: TRBD2
cdr3_nt: TGTGCCAGCAGGTGGACTAGCGGGAGCCGAGATGAGCAGTTCTTC; cdr3_aa: CASRWTSGSRDEQFF; clone_size: NA; v_call: TRBV5-6; j_call: TRBJ2-1; d_call: TRBD2
cdr3_nt: TGTGCCAGCAGCCTCCACCCGGGACTAGCCTACAATGAGCAGTTCTTC; cdr3_aa: CASSLHPGLAYNEQFF; clone_size: NA; v_call: TRBV9; j_call: TRBJ2-1; d_call: TRBD2
cdr3_nt: TGCGCCAGCCGGGACAGGGAGAACGGGGAGCTGTTTTTT; cdr3_aa: CASRDRENGELFF; clone_size: NA; v_call: TRBV10-1; j_call: TRBJ2-2; d_call: TRBD1
cdr3_nt: TGCGCCAGCAGCCCACTGACAGGGTTCGGGAACGAGCAGTACTTC; cdr3_aa: CASSPLTGFGNEQYF; clone_size: NA; v_call: TRBV5-1; j_call: TRBJ2-7; d_call: TRBD1